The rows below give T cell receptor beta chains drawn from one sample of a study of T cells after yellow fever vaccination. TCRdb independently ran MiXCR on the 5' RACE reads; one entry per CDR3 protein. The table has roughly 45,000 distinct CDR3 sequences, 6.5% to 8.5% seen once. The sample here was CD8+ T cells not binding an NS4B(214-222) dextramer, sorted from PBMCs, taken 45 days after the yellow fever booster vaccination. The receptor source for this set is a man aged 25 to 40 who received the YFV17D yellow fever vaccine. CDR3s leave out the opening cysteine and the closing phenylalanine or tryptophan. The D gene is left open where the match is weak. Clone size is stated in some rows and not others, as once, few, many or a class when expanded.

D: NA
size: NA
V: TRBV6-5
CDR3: ASISYNEQF

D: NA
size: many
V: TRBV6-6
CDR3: ATTITGAVYEQY

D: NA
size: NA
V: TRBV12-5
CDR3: ASAPDGNTEAF

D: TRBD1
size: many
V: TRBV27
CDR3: ASGAFYGVGTGETEAF

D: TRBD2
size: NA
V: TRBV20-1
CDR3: SASLEAGITDTQY

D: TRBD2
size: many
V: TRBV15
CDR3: ATSASGIGASYNEQF

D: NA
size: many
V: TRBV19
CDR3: ASSMIGGEQY

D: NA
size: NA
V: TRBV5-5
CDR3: ASSLDPDGVGANVLT

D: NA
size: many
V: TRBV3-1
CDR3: ASSQDSHQETQY

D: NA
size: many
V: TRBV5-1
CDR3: ASSLGWGREESTQY

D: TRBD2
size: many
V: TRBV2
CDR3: ATQREDSQF

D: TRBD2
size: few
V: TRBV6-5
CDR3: ASSWGLAGPNTGELF

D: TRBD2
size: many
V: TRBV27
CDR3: ASSLLAGEYEQY

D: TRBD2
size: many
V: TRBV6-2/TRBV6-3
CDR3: ASSATTSGIYNEQF

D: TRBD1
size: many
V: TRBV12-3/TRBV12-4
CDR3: ASQGTGGTDTQY

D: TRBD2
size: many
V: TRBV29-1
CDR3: SVEPRGSLPSGSVYEQF

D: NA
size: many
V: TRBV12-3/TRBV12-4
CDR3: ASSRPGEYNEQF

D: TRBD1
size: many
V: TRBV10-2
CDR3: AIGQGGEQF

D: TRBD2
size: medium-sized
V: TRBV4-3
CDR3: ASSQVREGYETQY

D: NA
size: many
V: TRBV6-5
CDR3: ASSYGTSYEQY

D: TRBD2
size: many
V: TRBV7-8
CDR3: ASSLPLAGETYEQY

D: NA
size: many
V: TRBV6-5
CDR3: ASSYSPSGLTEAF

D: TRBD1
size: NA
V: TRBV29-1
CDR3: SVDLGQPTYEQY

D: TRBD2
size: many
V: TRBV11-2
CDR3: ASSSGTRFWEQY

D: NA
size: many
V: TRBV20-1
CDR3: SASWGTLGYEQY

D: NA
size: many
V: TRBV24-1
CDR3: ATSDFLGEQF

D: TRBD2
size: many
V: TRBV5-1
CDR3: ASSDRTSATYEQY

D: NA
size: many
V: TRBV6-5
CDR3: ASRGLLNEQF

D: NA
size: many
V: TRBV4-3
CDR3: ASSQANRQETQY

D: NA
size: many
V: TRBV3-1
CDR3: ASSQAGQPQETQY

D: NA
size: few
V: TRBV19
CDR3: ASSIRAGSYNEQF

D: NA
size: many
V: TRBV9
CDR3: ASSVPYDGTHPRDYNEQF

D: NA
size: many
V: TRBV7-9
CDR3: ASTTGVVEAF

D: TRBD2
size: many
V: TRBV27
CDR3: ASSPTSGFTDTQY

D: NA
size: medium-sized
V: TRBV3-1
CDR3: ASSQEVHNEQF

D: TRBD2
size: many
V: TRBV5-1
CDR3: ASSLATSGHNEQF

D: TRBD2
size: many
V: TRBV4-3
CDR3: ASSQDNTPGLETDTQY

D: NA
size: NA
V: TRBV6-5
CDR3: ASSYEQGWVGELF

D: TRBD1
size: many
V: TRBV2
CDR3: ASRWGRDRKNYEQY

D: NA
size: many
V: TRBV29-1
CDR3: SVPPGRQETQY

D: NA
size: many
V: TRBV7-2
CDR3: ASSLAALIVDTQY

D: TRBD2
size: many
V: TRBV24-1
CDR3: ATSTSYQEREGGGEQF

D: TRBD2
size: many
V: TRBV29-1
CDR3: SAEYGREAQYEQF

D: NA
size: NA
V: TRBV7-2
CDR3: ATRGESSYNEQF

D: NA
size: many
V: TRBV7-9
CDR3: ASSSGDQREH

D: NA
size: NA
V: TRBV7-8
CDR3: ASSGSTRQANYGYT

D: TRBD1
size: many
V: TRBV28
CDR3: ASSLTGTANSPLH

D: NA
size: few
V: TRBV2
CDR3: ATLRAGEGYT

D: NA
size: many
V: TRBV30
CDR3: AWSVQGGVSTDTQY

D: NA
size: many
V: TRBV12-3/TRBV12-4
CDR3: ASSLLAALAYNEQF

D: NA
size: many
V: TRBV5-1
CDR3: ASSLSDGGDLYEQY

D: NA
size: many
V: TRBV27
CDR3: ASSLRRGATNEKLF

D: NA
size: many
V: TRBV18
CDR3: ASFSANTGELF